The 16 T cell receptor beta chains below come from one sample, sequenced in a study of blood T cell repertoires in COVID-19. The protocol was immunoSEQ multiplex PCR, while the TCRdb copy is restricted to in-frame clones and leaves out a portion. Counted here are about 210,000 clones, approximately 85% occurring once; the ten biggest clones make up approximately 5.2%. The sequencing input was peripheral blood. The receptors come from a woman between 70 and 85 years old with COVID-19, enrolled during active disease.

This clone turned up a few times. The chain recombines TRBV7-2 with TRBJ1-1; D might be TRBD1 (6 bases). The CDR3 loop spans 14 amino acids. Trimming took off 5 bases at V and 1 base at J, with 11 bases between the two ends. The germline CDR1 and CDR2 sequences are SGHTA and FQGNSA. The CDR3 nucleotides are TGTGCCAGCAGCCCACAGGGATCGAACACTGAAGCTTTCTTT. Its protein is CASSPQGSNTEAFF.

The chain links TRBV6-2 or TRBV6-3 to TRBJ2-2; TRBD1 might be the D (6 bases). The CDR3 consists of 19 residues. Germline loops: CDR1 MNHEY, CDR2 SVGEGT. V was shortened by 0 bases and J by 0 bases, with 17 bases between the two germline ends. The CDR3 coding sequence is TGTGCCAGCAGTTACTCGAGTTGGTCGGCAGGGGCGAACACCGGGGAGCTGTTTTTT. Its translation is CASSYSSWSAGANTGELFF.

This chain connects TRBV5-1 to TRBJ1-4, with TRBD1 as a possible D gene (5 bases). The CDR3 totals 13 residues. Trimming left V 4 bases short and J 8 bases short, with 12 bases between. From germline, CDR1 is SGHRS and CDR2 YFSETQ. The CDR3 DNA follows: TGCGCCAGCAGCCCCCAGGGCCGAGAAAAACTGTTTTTT. Its translation: CASSPQGREKLFF.

This chain joins TRBV11-3 and TRBJ2-1; D is perhaps TRBD2 (6 bases). CDR1 is SGHNT, CDR2 YENEEA, per germline. V was clipped by 5 bases and J by 3 bases, with 17 bases between them. The CDR3 is 16 amino acids. The CDR3 DNA is TGTGCCAGCAGCCCCGGGTCGGGGGTGGGCTACAATGAGCAGTTCTTC. Protein: CASSPGSGVGYNEQFF.

The V call is TRBV5-4, the J call TRBJ1-1; 8 bases map to TRBD1. This CDR3 spans 14 amino acids. The ends lost 4 bases at V and 7 bases at J; junction bases unmatched: 9. CDR1 and CDR2 (germline): SGHNT, YYREEE (reference sequence). The CDR3 coding sequence is TGTGCCAGCAGCACGGGACAGGTTCACTTTGAAGCTTTCTTT. Its translation: CASSTGQVHFEAFF.

CDR3 in amino acids: CARGLAGGLWFCNEQFF. Here the CDR3 DNA reads TGTGCTAGAGGACTAGCGGGAGGGCTCTGGTTTTGCAATGAGCAGTTCTTC. The rearrangement joins TRBV12-5 to TRBJ2-1; 15 bases fit TRBD2. CDR1 is LGHNT, CDR2 FRNRAP, per germline. The CDR3 contains 17 residues. V shed 9 bases, J shed 6 bases, and the junction held 12 bases outside the gene matches.

The J gene is TRBJ1-1, the V gene TRBV29-1; TRBD1 is a possible D gene (5 bases). The CDR3 length is 13 residues. Germline V lookup: CDR1 SQVTM, CDR2 ANQGSEA. Trimming stripped 6 bases from V and 1 base from J, with 12 bases between. This CDR3 reads CSVARQKNTEAFF. CDR3 sequence (DNA): TGCAGCGTGGCGCGACAGAAGAACACTGAAGCTTTCTTT.

This clone was seen only once. The J gene is TRBJ1-3, the V gene TRBV19; no firm D call. This CDR3 spans 17 amino acids. V was clipped by 3 bases and J by 5 bases, with 20 bases between them. Looked up from germline, CDR1 is LNHDA and CDR2 is SQIVND (reference sequence). The CDR3 coding sequence is TGTGCCAGTAGTATCGGTCCCGGGGAACGGCTGAGAAACACCATATATTTT. Its translation is CASSIGPGERLRNTIYF.

This chain links TRBV18 with TRBJ1-5, with 10 bases fitting TRBD1. Germline V CDR1 and CDR2: KGHSH, LQKENI. The CDR3 loop spans 13 amino acids. V dropped 6 bases and J dropped 6; count of bases not matched to a gene: 2. The CDR3 loop is CASSGDRGQPQHF. The CDR3, as DNA: TGTGCCAGCTCTGGGGACAGGGGTCAGCCCCAGCATTTT.

The chain joins TRBV6-5 to TRBJ1-6; TRBD1 aligns across 7 bases. CDR1 and CDR2 from the germline V gene are MNHEY and SVGAGI. The V and J ends lost 3 bases and 2 bases, in that order; junction bases with no gene match: 4. This CDR3 region has 16 residues. CDR3: CASSYEGATYNSPLHF. CDR3 DNA: TGTGCCAGCAGTTATGAGGGGGCAACCTATAATTCACCCCTCCACTTT.

The chain is built from TRBV5-6 and TRBJ1-5; 7 positions agree with TRBD1. Unmatched junction bases numbered 13, after V lost 5 bases and J lost 5 bases. Per the germline V gene, CDR1 is SGHDT and CDR2 is YYEEEE. The CDR3 consists of 16 residues. The CDR3 loop is CASSLTTGSLDQPQHF. The CDR3 DNA follows: TGTGCCAGCAGTTTAACGACAGGGTCGCTCGATCAGCCCCAGCATTTT. Full variable domain (remainder filled in from reference TRBV5-6 and TRBJ1-5): DAGVTQSPTHLIKTRGQQVTLRCSPKSGHDTVSWYQQALGQGPQFIFQYYEEEERQRGNFPDRFSGHQFPNYSSELNVNALLLGDSALYLCASSLTTGSLDQPQHFGDGTRLSIL.

The rearrangement uses TRBV28 and TRBJ2-5; TRBD2 aligns across 8 bases. With 8 bases clipped from V and 3 bases from J, the junction kept 5 bases outside the gene matches. Germline-derived CDR1 and CDR2 are MDHEN and SYDVKM. This CDR3 has 13 amino acids. For the CDR3, the DNA is TGTGCCAGCGTTACGGGAGGGAAAGAGACCCAGTACTTC. This translates into CASVTGGKETQYF.

This sequence joins TRBV28 and TRBJ1-4; a weak D match, TRBD1 (6 bases). Germline CDR1 reads MDHEN; CDR2 reads SYDVKM. Trimming left V 8 bases short and J 4 bases short, with 17 bases between. This CDR3 is built from 15 residues. Here the CDR3 DNA reads TGTGCCAGCGCACCTCCGACAGGCTTTAATGAAAAACTGTTTTTT. It translates to CASAPPTGFNEKLFF.

This rearrangement joins TRBV29-1 to TRBJ1-1; 10 positions match TRBD1. The CDR3 has 13 residues. Germline lookup yields CDR1 SQVTM and CDR2 ANQGSEA. V dropped 7 bases and J dropped 4; count of bases not matched to a gene: 6. CDR3 DNA sequence: TGCAGCGGGGGACAGGGGCTGGGCACTGAAGCTTTCTTT. Translated, it gives CSGGQGLGTEAFF.

The rearrangement uses TRBV6-5 and TRBJ2-1; TRBD1 matches at 7 bases. CDR1 and CDR2 from the germline V gene are MNHEY and SVGAGI. This CDR3 is 15 amino acids long. V shed 6 bases and J 15 bases; nucleotides not matched to a gene: 20. CDR3 sequence (DNA): TGTGCCAGCAGAAAGACAGGGACGCAAGGTGGGCAGTGGTTCTTC. Translated, it gives CASRKTGTQGGQWFF.

Written as DNA, the CDR3 is TGTGCCAGCAGCTTGGCCAGAAATCCAAACATTCAGTACTTC. Its translation: CASSLARNPNIQYF. This chain joins TRBV7-9 and TRBJ2-4; D is uncertain. The germline V gene has CDR1 SEHNR and CDR2 FQNEAQ (reference sequence). Trimming took off 3 bases at V and 6 bases at J, with 12 bases between the two ends. The CDR3 covers 14 residues.